This T cell receptor (beta chain) was retrieved from a study of beta chain features in type 1 diabetes. Expressed TCRB transcripts were sequenced after all isolated RNA was converted to cDNA. Some clones are missing from TCRdb's copy, which holds only in-frame ones; the method was immunoSEQ multiplex PCR. Counted here are about 110,000 clones, around 40% occurring once; the ten biggest clones make up 0.06% to 0.075%. The trim removed 5 bases at V and 3 bases at J, leaving 10 bases unmatched. The germline CDR1 and CDR2 sequences are GTSNPN and SVGIG (reference sequence). CDR3 length equals 14 residues. This clone was observed a few times.

The receptor's source is a woman aged 18-29 years in good health. This chain uses TRBV30 with TRBJ2-7; TRBD1 agrees at 7 bases. The sequenced sample was stem cell memory CD4+ T cells from blood. CDR3 nucleotides: TGTGCCTGGTCCTGGGGGACAGTCGACTACGAGCAGTACTTC. Protein sequence: CAWSWGTVDYEQYF.